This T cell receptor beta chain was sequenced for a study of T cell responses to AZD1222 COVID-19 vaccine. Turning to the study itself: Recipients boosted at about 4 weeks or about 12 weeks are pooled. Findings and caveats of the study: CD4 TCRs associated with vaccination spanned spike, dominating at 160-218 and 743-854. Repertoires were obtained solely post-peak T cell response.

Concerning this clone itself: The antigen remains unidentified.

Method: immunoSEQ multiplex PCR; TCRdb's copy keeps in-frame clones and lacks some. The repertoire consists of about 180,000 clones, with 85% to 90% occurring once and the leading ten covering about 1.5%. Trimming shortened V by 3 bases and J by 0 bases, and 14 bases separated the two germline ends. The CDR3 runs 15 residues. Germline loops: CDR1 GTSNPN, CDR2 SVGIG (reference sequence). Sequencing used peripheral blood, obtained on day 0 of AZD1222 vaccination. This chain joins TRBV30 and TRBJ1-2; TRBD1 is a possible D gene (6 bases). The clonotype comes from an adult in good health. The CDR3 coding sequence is TGTGCCTGGAGGATCGGACAGAATTCTAACTATGGCTACACCTTC. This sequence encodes CAWRIGQNSNYGYTF.